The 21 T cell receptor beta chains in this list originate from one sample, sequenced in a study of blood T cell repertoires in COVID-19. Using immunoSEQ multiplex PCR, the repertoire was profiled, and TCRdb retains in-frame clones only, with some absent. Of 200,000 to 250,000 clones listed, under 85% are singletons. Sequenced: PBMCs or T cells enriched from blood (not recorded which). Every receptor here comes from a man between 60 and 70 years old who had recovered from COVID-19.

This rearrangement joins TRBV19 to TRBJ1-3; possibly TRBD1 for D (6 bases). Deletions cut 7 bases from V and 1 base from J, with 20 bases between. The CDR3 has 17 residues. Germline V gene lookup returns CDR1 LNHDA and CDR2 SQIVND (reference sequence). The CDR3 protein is CASTPLQGRHSGNTIYF. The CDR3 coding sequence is TGTGCCAGTACCCCGCTACAGGGCCGACATTCTGGAAACACCATATATTTT.

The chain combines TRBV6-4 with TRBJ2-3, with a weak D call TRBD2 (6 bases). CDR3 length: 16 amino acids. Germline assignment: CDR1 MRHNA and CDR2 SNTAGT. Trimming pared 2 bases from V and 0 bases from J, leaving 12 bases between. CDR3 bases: TGTGCCAGCAGTGACCACCTAGCGACGAGCACAGATACGCAGTATTTT. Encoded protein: CASSDHLATSTDTQYF.

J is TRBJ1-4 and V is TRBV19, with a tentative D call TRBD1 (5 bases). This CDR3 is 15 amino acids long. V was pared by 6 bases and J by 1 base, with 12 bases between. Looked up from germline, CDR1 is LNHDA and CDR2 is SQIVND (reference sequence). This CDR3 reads CASRNGGGTNEKLFF. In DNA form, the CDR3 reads TGTGCCAGTAGAAATGGGGGGGGAACTAATGAAAAACTGTTTTTT. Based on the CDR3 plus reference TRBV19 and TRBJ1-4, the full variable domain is DGGITQSPKYLFRKEGQNVTLSCEQNLNHDAMYWYRQDPGQGLRLIYYSQIVNDFQKGDIAEGYSVSREKKESFPLTVTSAQKNPTAFYLCASRNGGGTNEKLFFGSGTQLSVL.

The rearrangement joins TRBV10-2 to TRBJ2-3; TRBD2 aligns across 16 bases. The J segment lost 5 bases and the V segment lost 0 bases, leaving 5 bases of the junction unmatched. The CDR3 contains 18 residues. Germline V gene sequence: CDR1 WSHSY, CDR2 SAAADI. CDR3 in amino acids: CASSESGTSGGERDTQYF. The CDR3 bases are TGCGCCAGCAGTGAGTCCGGGACTAGCGGGGGGGAACGAGATACGCAGTATTTT.

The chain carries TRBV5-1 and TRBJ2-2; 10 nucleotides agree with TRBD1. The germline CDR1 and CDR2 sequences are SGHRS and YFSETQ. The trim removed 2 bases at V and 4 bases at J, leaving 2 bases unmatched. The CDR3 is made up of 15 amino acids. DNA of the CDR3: TGCGCCAGCAGCTTCCGGGACAGGGGCACCGGGGAGCTGTTTTTT. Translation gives CASSFRDRGTGELFF.

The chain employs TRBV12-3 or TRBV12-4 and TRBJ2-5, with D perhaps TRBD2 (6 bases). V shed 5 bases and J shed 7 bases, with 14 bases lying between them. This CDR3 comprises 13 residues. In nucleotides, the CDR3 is TGTGCCAGCAGTAGTACAATTAGCGGGACCCAGTACTTC. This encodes CASSSTISGTQYF.

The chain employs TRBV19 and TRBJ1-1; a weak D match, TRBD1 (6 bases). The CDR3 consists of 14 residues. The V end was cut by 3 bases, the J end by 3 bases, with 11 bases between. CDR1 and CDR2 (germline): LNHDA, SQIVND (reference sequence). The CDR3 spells CASSMGTSDTEAFF. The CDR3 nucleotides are TGTGCCAGTAGTATGGGGACATCTGACACTGAAGCTTTCTTT.

This CDR3 reads CASSLPSGGADTQYF. The DNA for the CDR3 is TGCGCCAGCAGCTTGCCTAGCGGGGGAGCAGATACGCAGTATTTT. The V gene is TRBV5-1, the J gene TRBJ2-3, with 10 bases lining up with TRBD2. The V and J ends lost 1 base and 4 bases, in that order; junction bases with no gene match: 3. This CDR3 has 15 amino acids. Germline V gene sequence: CDR1 SGHRS, CDR2 YFSETQ. The complete variable domain, with remaining parts taken from reference TRBV5-1 and TRBJ2-3, reads KAGVTQTPRYLIKTRGQQVTLSCSPISGHRSVSWYQQTPGQGLQFLFEYFSETQRNKGNFPGRFSGRQFSNSRSEMNVSTLELGDSALYLCASSLPSGGADTQYFGPGTRLTVL.

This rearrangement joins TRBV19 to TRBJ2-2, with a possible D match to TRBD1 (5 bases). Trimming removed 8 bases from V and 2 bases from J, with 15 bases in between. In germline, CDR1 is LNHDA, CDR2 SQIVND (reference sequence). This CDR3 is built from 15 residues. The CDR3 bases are TGTGCCAGTCAAGGGGCAGCTTTTAACACCGGGGAGCTGTTTTTT. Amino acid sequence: CASQGAAFNTGELFF.

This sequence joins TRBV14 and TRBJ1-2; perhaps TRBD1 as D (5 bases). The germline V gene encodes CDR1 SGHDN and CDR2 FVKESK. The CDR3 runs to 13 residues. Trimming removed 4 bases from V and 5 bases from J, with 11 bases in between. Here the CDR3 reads CASSPGVLYGYTF. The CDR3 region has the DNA TGTGCCAGCAGCCCGGGGGTTTTATATGGCTACACCTTC.

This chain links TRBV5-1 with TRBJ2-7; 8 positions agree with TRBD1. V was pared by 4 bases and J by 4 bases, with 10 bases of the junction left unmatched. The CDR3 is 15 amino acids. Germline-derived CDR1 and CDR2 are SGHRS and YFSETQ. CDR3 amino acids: CASSPGQERVYEQYF. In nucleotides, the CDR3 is TGCGCCAGCAGCCCGGGACAGGAGAGAGTATACGAGCAGTACTTC.

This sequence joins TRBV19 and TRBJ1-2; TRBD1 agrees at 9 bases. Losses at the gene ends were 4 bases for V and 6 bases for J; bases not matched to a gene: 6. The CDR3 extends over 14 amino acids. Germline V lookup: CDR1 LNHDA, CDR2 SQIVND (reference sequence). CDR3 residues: CASSTGQGRHGYTF. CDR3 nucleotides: TGTGCCAGTAGTACTGGACAGGGGAGGCATGGCTACACCTTC.

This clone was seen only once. The CDR3 here is CSTGRGYTF. DNA for the CDR3: TGCAGCACTGGGAGGGGCTACACCTTC. This chain uses TRBV29-1 with TRBJ1-2; D is ambiguous. The CDR3 has 9 amino acids. V lost 8 bases, J lost 8 bases, and 9 bases lay in between. CDR1 is SQVTM and CDR2 is ANQGSEA in the germline V gene.

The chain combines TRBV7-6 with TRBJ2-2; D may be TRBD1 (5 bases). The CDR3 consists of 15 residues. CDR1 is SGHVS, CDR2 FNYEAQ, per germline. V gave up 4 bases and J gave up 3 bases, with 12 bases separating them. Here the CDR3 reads CASSYSSRDTGELFF. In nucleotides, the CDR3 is TGTGCCAGCAGCTACTCCTCCAGGGACACCGGGGAGCTGTTTTTT.

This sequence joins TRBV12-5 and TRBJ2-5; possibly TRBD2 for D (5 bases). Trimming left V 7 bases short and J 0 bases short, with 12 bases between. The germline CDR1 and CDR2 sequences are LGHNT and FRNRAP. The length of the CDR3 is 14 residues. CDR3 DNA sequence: TGTGCTAGTGCGGGGAAGTCGGACCAAGAGACCCAGTACTTC. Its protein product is CASAGKSDQETQYF. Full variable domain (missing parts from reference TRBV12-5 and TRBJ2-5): DARVTQTPRHKVTEMGQEVTMRCQPILGHNTVFWYRQTMMQGLELLAYFRNRAPLDDSGMPKDRFSAEMPDATLATLKIQPSEPRDSAVYFCASAGKSDQETQYFGPGTRLLVL.

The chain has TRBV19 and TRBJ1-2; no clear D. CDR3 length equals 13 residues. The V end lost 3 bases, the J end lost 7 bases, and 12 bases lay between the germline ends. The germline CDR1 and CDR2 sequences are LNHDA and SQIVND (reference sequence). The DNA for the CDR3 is TGTGCCAGTAGTATCGGACTGTCCCGTGGCTACACCTTC. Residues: CASSIGLSRGYTF.

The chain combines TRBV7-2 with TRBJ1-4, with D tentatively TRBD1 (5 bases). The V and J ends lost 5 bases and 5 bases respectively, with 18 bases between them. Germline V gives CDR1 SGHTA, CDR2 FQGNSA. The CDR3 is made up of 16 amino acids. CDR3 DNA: TGTGCCAGCAGCCCTCGAGGCGGGGGGGGGAATGAAAAACTGTTTTTT. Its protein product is CASSPRGGGGNEKLFF.

CDR3 residues: CASSLGSSLAGAIQETQYF. DNA of the CDR3: TGCGCCAGCAGCTTGGGGAGTAGCCTAGCGGGGGCCATCCAAGAGACCCAGTACTTC. V usage is TRBV5-1 and J usage is TRBJ2-5; 10 bases align to TRBD2. The CDR3 extends over 19 amino acids. V lost 0 bases, J lost 1 base, and 12 bases stayed unmatched. Germline CDR1 SGHRS, CDR2 YFSETQ. Complete variable domain (other parts from reference TRBV5-1 and TRBJ2-5): KAGVTQTPRYLIKTRGQQVTLSCSPISGHRSVSWYQQTPGQGLQFLFEYFSETQRNKGNFPGRFSGRQFSNSRSEMNVSTLELGDSALYLCASSLGSSLAGAIQETQYFGPGTRLLVL.

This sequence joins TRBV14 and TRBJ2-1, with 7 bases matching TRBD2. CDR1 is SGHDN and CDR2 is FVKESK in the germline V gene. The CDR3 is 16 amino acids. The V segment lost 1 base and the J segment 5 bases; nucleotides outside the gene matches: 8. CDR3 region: CASSQGYGDYDNEQFF. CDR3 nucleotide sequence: TGTGCCAGCAGCCAAGGGTACGGGGACTATGACAATGAGCAGTTCTTC.

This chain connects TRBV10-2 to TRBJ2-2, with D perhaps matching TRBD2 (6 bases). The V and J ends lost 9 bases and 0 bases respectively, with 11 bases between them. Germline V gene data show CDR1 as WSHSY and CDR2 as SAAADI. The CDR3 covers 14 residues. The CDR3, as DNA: TGCGCCAGTTTTGGAGGGACGAACACCGGGGAGCTGTTTTTT. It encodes CASFGGTNTGELFF.

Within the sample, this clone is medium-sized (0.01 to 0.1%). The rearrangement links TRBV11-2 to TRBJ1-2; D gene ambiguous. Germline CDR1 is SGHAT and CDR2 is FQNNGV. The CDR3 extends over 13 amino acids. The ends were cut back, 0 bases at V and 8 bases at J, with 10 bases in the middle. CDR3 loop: CASSLERSGGYTF. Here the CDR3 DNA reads TGTGCCAGCAGCTTAGAACGGAGTGGGGGCTACACCTTC.